These T cell receptor beta chains were read from a single sample in a study of neurological immune-mediated disorders. TCRdb re-called the 5' RACE reads with MiXCR, one entry per CDR3 protein. The sample has around 76,000 distinct CDR3 sequences, 10% seen once; the top ten hold approximately 9.7%. Material for sequencing was PBMCs. The source of these receptors is a man aged 30 to 45 in good health. Each CDR3 is given with its conserved first and last residue. The D gene is left open where the match is weak. Clone size, where shown, is once, few, many, or a class for clones that have expanded.

d_gene: NA; abundance: NA; v_gene: TRBV20-1; j_gene: TRBJ2-5; CDR3aa: CSAPLSAEAYF; CDR3nt: TGCAGTGCTCCCTTAAGCGCGGAGGCGTACTTC
d_gene: NA; abundance: few; v_gene: TRBV10-1; j_gene: TRBJ2-5; CDR3aa: CASSASGQETQYF; CDR3nt: TGCGCCAGCAGTGCCTCTGGGCAAGAGACCCAGTACTTC
d_gene: NA; abundance: many; v_gene: TRBV28; j_gene: TRBJ2-7; CDR3aa: CASSLGRKAQYF; CDR3nt: TGTGCCAGCAGTTTAGGACGGAAGGCGCAGTACTTC
d_gene: NA; abundance: many; v_gene: TRBV5-1; j_gene: TRBJ2-7; CDR3aa: CASSLGVGDTGSYEQYF; CDR3nt: TGCGCCAGCAGCTTGGGGGTAGGGGACACCGGATCCTACGAGCAGTACTTC
d_gene: TRBD1; abundance: many; v_gene: TRBV29-1; j_gene: TRBJ2-2; CDR3aa: CSVSGTAPTGELFF; CDR3nt: TGCAGCGTTTCCGGGACAGCCCCAACCGGGGAGCTGTTTTTT
d_gene: NA; abundance: NA; v_gene: TRBV10-1; j_gene: TRBJ2-7; CDR3aa: CASRRREQYF; CDR3nt: TGCGCCAGCAGACGTCGGGAGCAGTACTTC
d_gene: TRBD1; abundance: many; v_gene: TRBV10-3; j_gene: TRBJ2-7; CDR3aa: CAISVTGGGGAFLDEQYF; CDR3nt: TGTGCCATCAGTGTAACAGGGGGCGGAGGGGCATTCCTGGACGAGCAGTACTTC
d_gene: TRBD2; abundance: many; v_gene: TRBV5-1; j_gene: TRBJ2-1; CDR3aa: CASSPGTIRLINEQFF; CDR3nt: TGCGCCAGCAGCCCGGGGACTATCCGGCTTATAAATGAGCAGTTCTTC
d_gene: NA; abundance: many; v_gene: TRBV5-5; j_gene: TRBJ2-7; CDR3aa: CASSLAVQRYEQYF; CDR3nt: TGTGCCAGCAGCTTGGCCGTCCAGAGATACGAGCAGTACTTC
d_gene: TRBD2; abundance: many; v_gene: TRBV3-1; j_gene: TRBJ2-3; CDR3aa: CASSQAGGGPDTQYF; CDR3nt: TGTGCCAGCAGCCAGGCGGGAGGAGGCCCAGATACGCAGTATTTT
d_gene: NA; abundance: many; v_gene: TRBV29-1; j_gene: TRBJ2-2; CDR3aa: CSVDDPVGGSYTGELFF; CDR3nt: TGCAGCGTCGACGACCCGGTAGGGGGAAGCTACACCGGGGAGCTGTTTTTT
d_gene: TRBD2; abundance: many; v_gene: TRBV7-2; j_gene: TRBJ2-2; CDR3aa: CASSLAGGRAGELFF; CDR3nt: TGTGCCAGCAGCTTAGCGGGAGGGCGTGCCGGGGAGCTGTTTTTT
d_gene: TRBD2; abundance: many; v_gene: TRBV28; j_gene: TRBJ2-7; CDR3aa: CASSLQAGLYEQYF; CDR3nt: TGTGCCAGCAGTTTACAAGCGGGATTATACGAGCAGTACTTC
d_gene: TRBD1; abundance: many; v_gene: TRBV7-2; j_gene: TRBJ1-2; CDR3aa: CASSSVLQGNYGYTF; CDR3nt: TGTGCCAGCAGCTCCGTACTACAGGGGAACTATGGCTACACCTTC
d_gene: TRBD1; abundance: NA; v_gene: TRBV20-1; j_gene: TRBJ1-5; CDR3aa: CSVPSGGQPQHF; CDR3nt: TGCAGTGTCCCCTCAGGGGGTCAGCCCCAGCATTTT
d_gene: NA; abundance: many; v_gene: TRBV6-2/TRBV6-3; j_gene: TRBJ2-3; CDR3aa: CASSYGSYPDTQYF; CDR3nt: TGTGCCAGCAGTTACGGTAGCTATCCAGATACGCAGTATTTT
d_gene: NA; abundance: once; v_gene: TRBV11-1; j_gene: TRBJ1-4; CDR3aa: CASSIYLCSVEHSEKLFF; CDR3nt: NA
d_gene: TRBD1; abundance: many; v_gene: TRBV29-1; j_gene: TRBJ2-2; CDR3aa: CSVEYRGDAGELFF; CDR3nt: TGCAGCGTTGAGTACAGGGGTGACGCCGGGGAGCTGTTTTTT